The clone carrying this T cell receptor beta chain came up many times. Single viable CD3+CD4+CD8-CD45RO+ cells were sorted as the memory CD4+ T cells. Total CD4+ T cells were enriched by CD4 positive selection. This record comes from a study of memory CD4+ T cells and cytomegalovirus serostatus. Generated by immunoSEQ multiplex PCR, the TCRdb table keeps only in-frame clones and is missing some. The table shows about 62,000 clones, with about 80% occurring only once. The CDR3 sequence is 14 residues long. CDR1 and CDR2 from the germline V gene are SEHNR and FQNEAQ (reference sequence). Trimming pared 5 bases from V and 7 bases from J, leaving 17 bases between.

Sequenced sample: memory CD4+ T cells from blood. The chain carries TRBV7-9 and TRBJ1-1; possible D gene TRBD1, 6 bases. This receptor was taken from an adult in good health and CMV-seropositive. Here the CDR3 reads CASSVQGGQNEAFF. The CDR3 DNA sequence: TGTGCCAGCAGCGTACAAGGGGGGCAAAATGAAGCTTTCTTT.